The clone carrying this TCR beta chain has more than one count but fewer than ten. Antigen unknown. The sample is drawn from a study of cytomegalovirus exposure and HLA in healthy donors. V lost 5 bases and J 1 base, leaving 15 bases between the germline ends. Germline values: CDR1 SGDLS, CDR2 YYNGEE. This CDR3 spans 16 amino acids. Whole-study results and caveats: Reports indicated that the classifier achieved high specificity and sensitivity in diagnosing cytomegalovirus status. Looking again later, the authors saw that most CMV-associated TCR beta chains seemed HLA-restricted.

Amplification used 60 Vbeta primers and 13 Jbeta primers. Generated by immunoSEQ multiplex PCR, the TCRdb table keeps only in-frame clones and is missing some. The table records 130,000 or so clones, 82% of them present only once. The sequenced sample consisted of PBMCs. The V gene is TRBV9, the J gene TRBJ2-2, with D possibly matching TRBD1 (5 bases). This TCR came from a man between 18 and 29 years old in good health and CMV-seropositive. CDR3 sequence: CASREGANENTGELFF. CDR3 nucleotides: TGTGCCAGCAGAGAAGGGGCAAACGAGAACACCGGGGAGCTGTTTTTT.